The clone carrying this TCR beta chain was seen at least ten times. Germline CDR1 reads MNHEY; CDR2 reads SMNVEV (reference sequence). The junction had 6 bases not matched to a gene; V was cut back by 5 bases and J by 5 bases. The CDR3 loop spans 13 amino acids. This entry belongs to a study of T-cell memory formation after mild COVID-19. Each CDR3 protein is one row after TCRdb ran MiXCR on the 5' RACE reads. The sample lists roughly 300,000 distinct CDR3 sequences; roughly 8.2% were seen once. V gene TRBV27 combines with J gene TRBJ2-7; the match to TRBD1 covers 7 bases. The sequence was collected from a young man who had mild COVID-19 (a few samples of this study predate the infection). Cell type and time point are not known. Sequencing was done on a sample of PBMCs or a T cell subset sorted from them (not recorded which). CDR3 sequence reads: CASSATGVHEQYV. CDR3 in DNA: TGTGCCAGCAGTGCCACAGGGGTCCACGAGCAGTACGTC.